Reported below is one T cell receptor (beta chain). Its antigen is still unknown. The data were taken from a study of T cell repertoires in cytomegalovirus infection. Study-level information: Indications of both CMV infection and matching HLA type were provided by public TCR beta signatures. The study's findings and limits: Totalled public TCR beta family frequency picked out people who carried CMV plus the relevant HLA. The ex vivo response was dominated by HLA-C-restricted CMV-specific TCR beta clonotypes.

TCRdb ran MiXCR on the reads and lists one entry per CDR3 protein. The repertoire holds fewer than 250,000 distinct CDR3 sequences, with roughly an eighth as singletons. Germline CDR1 LGHDT, CDR2 YNNKEL (reference sequence). CDR3 length: 18 amino acids. V was pared by 2 bases and J by 5 bases, with 11 bases of the junction left unmatched. V is TRBV3-1 and J is TRBJ2-5; 13 nucleotides match TRBD2. The TCR was taken from a human donor in good health (CMV status not recorded). Some clones in this sample may be carry-over from other donors' samples. Sample: PBMCs. The DNA for the CDR3 is TGTGCCAGCAGCCAAAAACTCCCGGGACTAGCGGGGAGGGAGACCCAGTACTTC. This encodes CASSQKLPGLAGRETQYF.